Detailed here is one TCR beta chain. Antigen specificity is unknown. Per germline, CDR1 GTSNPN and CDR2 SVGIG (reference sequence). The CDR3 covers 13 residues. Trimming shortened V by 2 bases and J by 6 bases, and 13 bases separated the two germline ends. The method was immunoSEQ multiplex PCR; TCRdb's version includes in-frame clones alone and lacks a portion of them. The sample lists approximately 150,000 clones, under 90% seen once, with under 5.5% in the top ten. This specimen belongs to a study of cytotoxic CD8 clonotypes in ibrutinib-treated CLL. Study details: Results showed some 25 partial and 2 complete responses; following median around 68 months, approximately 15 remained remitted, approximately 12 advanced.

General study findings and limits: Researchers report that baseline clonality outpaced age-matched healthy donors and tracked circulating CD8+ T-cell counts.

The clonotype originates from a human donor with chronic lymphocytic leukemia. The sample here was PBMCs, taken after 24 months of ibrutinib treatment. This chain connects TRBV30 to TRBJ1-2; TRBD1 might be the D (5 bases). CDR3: CAWSHPVGDGYTF. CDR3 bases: TGTGCCTGGAGTCACCCAGTGGGGGATGGCTACACCTTC.